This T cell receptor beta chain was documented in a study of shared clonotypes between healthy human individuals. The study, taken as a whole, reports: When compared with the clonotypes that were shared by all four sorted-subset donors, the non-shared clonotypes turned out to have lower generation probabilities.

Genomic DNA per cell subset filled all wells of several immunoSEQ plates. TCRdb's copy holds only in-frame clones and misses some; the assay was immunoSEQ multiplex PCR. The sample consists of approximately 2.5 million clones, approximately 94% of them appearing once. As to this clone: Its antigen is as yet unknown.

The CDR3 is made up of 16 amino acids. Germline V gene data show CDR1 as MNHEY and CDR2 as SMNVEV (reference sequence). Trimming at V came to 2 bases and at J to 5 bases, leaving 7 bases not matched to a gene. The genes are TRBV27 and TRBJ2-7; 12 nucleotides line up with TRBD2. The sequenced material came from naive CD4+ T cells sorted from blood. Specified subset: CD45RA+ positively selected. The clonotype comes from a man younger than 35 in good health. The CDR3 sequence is CASSLRSSGGVNEQYF. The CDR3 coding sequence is TGTGCCAGCAGTTTAAGGTCTAGCGGGGGGGTCAACGAGCAGTACTTC.